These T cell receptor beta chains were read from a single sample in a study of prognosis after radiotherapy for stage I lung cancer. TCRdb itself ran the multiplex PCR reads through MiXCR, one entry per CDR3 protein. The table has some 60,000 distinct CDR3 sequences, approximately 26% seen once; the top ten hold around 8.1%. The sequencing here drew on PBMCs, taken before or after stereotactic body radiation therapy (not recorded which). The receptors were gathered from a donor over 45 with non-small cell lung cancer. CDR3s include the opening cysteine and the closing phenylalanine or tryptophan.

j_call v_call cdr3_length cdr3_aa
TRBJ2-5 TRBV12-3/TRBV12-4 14 CASSITTGTKAQYF
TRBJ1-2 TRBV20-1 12 CSASLNEYRYTF
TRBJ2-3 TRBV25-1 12 CASSKGADTQYF
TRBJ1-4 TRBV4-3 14 CASSPRDSGEKLFF
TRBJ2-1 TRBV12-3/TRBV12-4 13 CASSPTQFNEQFF
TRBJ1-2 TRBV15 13 CAIGTGGNYGYTF
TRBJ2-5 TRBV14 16 CASSRGGTAFGETQYF
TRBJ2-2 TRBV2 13 CASSDRGVGELFF
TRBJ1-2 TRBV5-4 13 CASTPGEGYGYTF
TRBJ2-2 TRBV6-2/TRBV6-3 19 CASSYSPTSGGPNTGELFF
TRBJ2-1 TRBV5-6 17 CASSPGTGGGVYNEQFF
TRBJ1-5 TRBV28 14 CACTTLGVDQPQHF
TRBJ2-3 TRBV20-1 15 CSARPGQVTIDTQYF
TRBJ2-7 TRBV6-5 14 CASSYSGSSYEQYF
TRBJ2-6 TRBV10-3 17 CAISGTGGYPGANVLTF
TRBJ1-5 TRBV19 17 CASRYRGVSDSNQPQHF
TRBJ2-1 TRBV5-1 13 CASSLIGSNEQFF
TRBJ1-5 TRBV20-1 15 CSAIRQGRSNQPQHF
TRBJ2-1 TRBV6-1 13 CASSVPGRNEQFF
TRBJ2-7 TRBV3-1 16 CASSQDGTLGSYEQYF
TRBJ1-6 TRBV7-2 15 CASSLGGSYNSPLHF
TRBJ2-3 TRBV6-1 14 CASRRDRALGTQYF
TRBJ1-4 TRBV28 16 CASSSPGTGTNEKLFF
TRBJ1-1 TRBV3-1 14 CASSQGFQRTEAFF
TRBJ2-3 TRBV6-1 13 CASSPGPTDTQYF
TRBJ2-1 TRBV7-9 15 CASSLGAGGGGEQFF
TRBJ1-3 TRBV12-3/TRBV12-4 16 CASSLSSQGSGNTIYF
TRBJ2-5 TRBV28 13 CASNGGVVETQYF
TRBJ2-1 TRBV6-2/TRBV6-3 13 CASSWSQNNEQFF
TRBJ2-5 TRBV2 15 CASSDGLAGQETQYF
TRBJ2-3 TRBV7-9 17 CASSRKIGRSSTDTQYF
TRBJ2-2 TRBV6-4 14 CASKRGLDTGELFF
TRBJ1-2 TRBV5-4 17 CASSPGQGAQTNYGYTF
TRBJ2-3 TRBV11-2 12 CASSPGGDTQYF
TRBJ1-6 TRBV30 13 CAWSVQAASPLHF
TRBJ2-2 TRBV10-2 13 CATQGSGTGELFF
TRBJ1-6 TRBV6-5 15 CASSYSGQGSSPLHF
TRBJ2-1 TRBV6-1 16 CASKGLAGLSYNEQFF
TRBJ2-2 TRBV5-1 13 CASGDPNTGELFF
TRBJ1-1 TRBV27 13 CASSLDPTGYAFF
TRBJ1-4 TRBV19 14 CASSFAIGREKLFF
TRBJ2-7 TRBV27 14 CASSLGRGGHEQYF
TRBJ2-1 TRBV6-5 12 CASSYSAGGLFF
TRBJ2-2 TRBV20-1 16 CSAGKPGTGHTGELFF
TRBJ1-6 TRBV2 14 CASSGQHYNSLLHF
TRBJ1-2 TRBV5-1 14 CSSILGYGYYGYTF
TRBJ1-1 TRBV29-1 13 CSVDVTSNTEAFF
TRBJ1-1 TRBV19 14 CASSPSSMNTEAFF
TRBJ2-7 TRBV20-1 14 CSAQWGHGRYEQYF
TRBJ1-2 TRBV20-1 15 CSARGTGDSLYGYTF
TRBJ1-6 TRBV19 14 CASSIKHQNSPLHF
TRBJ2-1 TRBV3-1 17 CASSQPTAGGPSNEQFF
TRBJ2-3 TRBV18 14 CASSPTSGADTQYF
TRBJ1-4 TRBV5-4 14 CASSRDRGDEKLFF